The 3 T cell receptor beta chains reported below all come from one sample, sequenced in a study of brain T cells in children with intractable seizures. This sample's time point: blood from clinic visit 5 months post-surgery; TSC patient then seizure free. Generated by immunoSEQ multiplex PCR, the TCRdb table keeps only in-frame clones and is missing some. The data show about 340,000 clones, roughly 93% seen once. The sequencing here drew on peripheral blood, taken 5 to 6 months after surgery. The receptors come from a boy under two years old with tuberous sclerosis and intractable seizures.

This clone turned up a few times. This CDR3 reads CASSIVQISQPQHF. The CDR3 DNA follows: TGTGCCAGTAGTATAGTTCAAATCAGTCAGCCCCAGCATTTT. The rearrangement uses TRBV19 and TRBJ1-5; D is undetermined. The V gene's germline CDR1 is LNHDA and CDR2 SQIVND (reference sequence). Trimming took 1 base from V and 6 from J, leaving 10 bases between them. This CDR3 has 14 amino acids.

The chain combines TRBV4-2 with TRBJ1-4; D is possibly TRBD1 (5 bases). From germline, CDR1 is LGHNA and CDR2 YNFKEQ. The CDR3 loop spans 18 amino acids. Trimming left V 0 bases short and J 0 bases short, with 14 bases between. CDR3 in DNA: TGTGCCAGCAGCCAAGAGATTGGGCAGGGAGCAACTAATGAAAAACTGTTTTTT. Amino acid sequence: CASSQEIGQGATNEKLFF.

The V gene is TRBV18, the J gene TRBJ1-3; D may be TRBD1 (6 bases). Germline CDR1 and CDR2: KGHSH and LQKENI. This CDR3 region has 14 residues. V lost 5 bases and J lost 4, with 12 bases in between. The CDR3 is CASSGQRLGNTIYF. The CDR3 DNA follows: TGTGCCAGCTCAGGACAGAGACTGGGAAACACCATATATTTT.